This paragraph reports one TCR beta chain. Assay: immunoSEQ multiplex PCR; the TCRdb copy retains only in-frame clones and omits some. Among nearly 200,000 clones listed, about 89% were seen once. The germline CDR1 and CDR2 sequences are MNHEY and SMNVEV (reference sequence). This CDR3 region has 14 residues. Deletions cut 3 bases from V and 2 bases from J, with 10 bases between. This record belongs to a study of control samples from healthy donors and cancer patients. The material sequenced was blood. The V call is TRBV27, the J call TRBJ1-2, with D unresolved. This sequence originates from a man between 25 and 39 years old in good health. CDR3 DNA sequence: TGTGCCAGCAGTTTCGGCAGCGACAACTATGGCTACACCTTC. Translated, it gives CASSFGSDNYGYTF.